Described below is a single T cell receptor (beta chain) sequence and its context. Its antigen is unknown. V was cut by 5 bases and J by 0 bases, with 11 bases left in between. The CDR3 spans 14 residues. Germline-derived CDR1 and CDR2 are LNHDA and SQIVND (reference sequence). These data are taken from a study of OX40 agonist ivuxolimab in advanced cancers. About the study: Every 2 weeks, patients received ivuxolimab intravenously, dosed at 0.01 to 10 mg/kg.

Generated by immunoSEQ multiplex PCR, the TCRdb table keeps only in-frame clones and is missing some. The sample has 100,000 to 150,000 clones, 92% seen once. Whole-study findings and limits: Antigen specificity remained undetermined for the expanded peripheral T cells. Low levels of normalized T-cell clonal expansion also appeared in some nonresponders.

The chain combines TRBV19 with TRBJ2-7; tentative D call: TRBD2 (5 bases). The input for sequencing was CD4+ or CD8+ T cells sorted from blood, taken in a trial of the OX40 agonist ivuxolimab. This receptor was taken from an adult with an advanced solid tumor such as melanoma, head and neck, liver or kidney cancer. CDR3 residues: CASSRQGSSYEQYF. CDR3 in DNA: TGTGCCAGTAGTCGCCAAGGGAGCTCCTACGAGCAGTACTTC.